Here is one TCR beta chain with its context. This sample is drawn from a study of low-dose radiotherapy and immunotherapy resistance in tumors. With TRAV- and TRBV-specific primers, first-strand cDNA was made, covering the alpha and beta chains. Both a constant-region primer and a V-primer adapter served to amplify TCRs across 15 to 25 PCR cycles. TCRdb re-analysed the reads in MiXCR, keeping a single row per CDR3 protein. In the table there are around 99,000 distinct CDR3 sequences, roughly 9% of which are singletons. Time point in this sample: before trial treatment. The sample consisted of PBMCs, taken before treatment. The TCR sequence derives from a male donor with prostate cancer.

The DNA of the CDR3 is TGTGCTAGTGGTCCGGGACAGGGCTACGAGCAGTACTTC. Residues: CASGPGQGYEQYF. The chain links TRBV12-5 to TRBJ2-7; 9 nucleotides line up with TRBD1. This CDR3 has 13 residues. The J segment lost 3 bases and the V segment lost 5 bases, leaving 2 bases of the junction unmatched. The V gene's germline CDR1 is LGHNT and CDR2 FRNRAP.